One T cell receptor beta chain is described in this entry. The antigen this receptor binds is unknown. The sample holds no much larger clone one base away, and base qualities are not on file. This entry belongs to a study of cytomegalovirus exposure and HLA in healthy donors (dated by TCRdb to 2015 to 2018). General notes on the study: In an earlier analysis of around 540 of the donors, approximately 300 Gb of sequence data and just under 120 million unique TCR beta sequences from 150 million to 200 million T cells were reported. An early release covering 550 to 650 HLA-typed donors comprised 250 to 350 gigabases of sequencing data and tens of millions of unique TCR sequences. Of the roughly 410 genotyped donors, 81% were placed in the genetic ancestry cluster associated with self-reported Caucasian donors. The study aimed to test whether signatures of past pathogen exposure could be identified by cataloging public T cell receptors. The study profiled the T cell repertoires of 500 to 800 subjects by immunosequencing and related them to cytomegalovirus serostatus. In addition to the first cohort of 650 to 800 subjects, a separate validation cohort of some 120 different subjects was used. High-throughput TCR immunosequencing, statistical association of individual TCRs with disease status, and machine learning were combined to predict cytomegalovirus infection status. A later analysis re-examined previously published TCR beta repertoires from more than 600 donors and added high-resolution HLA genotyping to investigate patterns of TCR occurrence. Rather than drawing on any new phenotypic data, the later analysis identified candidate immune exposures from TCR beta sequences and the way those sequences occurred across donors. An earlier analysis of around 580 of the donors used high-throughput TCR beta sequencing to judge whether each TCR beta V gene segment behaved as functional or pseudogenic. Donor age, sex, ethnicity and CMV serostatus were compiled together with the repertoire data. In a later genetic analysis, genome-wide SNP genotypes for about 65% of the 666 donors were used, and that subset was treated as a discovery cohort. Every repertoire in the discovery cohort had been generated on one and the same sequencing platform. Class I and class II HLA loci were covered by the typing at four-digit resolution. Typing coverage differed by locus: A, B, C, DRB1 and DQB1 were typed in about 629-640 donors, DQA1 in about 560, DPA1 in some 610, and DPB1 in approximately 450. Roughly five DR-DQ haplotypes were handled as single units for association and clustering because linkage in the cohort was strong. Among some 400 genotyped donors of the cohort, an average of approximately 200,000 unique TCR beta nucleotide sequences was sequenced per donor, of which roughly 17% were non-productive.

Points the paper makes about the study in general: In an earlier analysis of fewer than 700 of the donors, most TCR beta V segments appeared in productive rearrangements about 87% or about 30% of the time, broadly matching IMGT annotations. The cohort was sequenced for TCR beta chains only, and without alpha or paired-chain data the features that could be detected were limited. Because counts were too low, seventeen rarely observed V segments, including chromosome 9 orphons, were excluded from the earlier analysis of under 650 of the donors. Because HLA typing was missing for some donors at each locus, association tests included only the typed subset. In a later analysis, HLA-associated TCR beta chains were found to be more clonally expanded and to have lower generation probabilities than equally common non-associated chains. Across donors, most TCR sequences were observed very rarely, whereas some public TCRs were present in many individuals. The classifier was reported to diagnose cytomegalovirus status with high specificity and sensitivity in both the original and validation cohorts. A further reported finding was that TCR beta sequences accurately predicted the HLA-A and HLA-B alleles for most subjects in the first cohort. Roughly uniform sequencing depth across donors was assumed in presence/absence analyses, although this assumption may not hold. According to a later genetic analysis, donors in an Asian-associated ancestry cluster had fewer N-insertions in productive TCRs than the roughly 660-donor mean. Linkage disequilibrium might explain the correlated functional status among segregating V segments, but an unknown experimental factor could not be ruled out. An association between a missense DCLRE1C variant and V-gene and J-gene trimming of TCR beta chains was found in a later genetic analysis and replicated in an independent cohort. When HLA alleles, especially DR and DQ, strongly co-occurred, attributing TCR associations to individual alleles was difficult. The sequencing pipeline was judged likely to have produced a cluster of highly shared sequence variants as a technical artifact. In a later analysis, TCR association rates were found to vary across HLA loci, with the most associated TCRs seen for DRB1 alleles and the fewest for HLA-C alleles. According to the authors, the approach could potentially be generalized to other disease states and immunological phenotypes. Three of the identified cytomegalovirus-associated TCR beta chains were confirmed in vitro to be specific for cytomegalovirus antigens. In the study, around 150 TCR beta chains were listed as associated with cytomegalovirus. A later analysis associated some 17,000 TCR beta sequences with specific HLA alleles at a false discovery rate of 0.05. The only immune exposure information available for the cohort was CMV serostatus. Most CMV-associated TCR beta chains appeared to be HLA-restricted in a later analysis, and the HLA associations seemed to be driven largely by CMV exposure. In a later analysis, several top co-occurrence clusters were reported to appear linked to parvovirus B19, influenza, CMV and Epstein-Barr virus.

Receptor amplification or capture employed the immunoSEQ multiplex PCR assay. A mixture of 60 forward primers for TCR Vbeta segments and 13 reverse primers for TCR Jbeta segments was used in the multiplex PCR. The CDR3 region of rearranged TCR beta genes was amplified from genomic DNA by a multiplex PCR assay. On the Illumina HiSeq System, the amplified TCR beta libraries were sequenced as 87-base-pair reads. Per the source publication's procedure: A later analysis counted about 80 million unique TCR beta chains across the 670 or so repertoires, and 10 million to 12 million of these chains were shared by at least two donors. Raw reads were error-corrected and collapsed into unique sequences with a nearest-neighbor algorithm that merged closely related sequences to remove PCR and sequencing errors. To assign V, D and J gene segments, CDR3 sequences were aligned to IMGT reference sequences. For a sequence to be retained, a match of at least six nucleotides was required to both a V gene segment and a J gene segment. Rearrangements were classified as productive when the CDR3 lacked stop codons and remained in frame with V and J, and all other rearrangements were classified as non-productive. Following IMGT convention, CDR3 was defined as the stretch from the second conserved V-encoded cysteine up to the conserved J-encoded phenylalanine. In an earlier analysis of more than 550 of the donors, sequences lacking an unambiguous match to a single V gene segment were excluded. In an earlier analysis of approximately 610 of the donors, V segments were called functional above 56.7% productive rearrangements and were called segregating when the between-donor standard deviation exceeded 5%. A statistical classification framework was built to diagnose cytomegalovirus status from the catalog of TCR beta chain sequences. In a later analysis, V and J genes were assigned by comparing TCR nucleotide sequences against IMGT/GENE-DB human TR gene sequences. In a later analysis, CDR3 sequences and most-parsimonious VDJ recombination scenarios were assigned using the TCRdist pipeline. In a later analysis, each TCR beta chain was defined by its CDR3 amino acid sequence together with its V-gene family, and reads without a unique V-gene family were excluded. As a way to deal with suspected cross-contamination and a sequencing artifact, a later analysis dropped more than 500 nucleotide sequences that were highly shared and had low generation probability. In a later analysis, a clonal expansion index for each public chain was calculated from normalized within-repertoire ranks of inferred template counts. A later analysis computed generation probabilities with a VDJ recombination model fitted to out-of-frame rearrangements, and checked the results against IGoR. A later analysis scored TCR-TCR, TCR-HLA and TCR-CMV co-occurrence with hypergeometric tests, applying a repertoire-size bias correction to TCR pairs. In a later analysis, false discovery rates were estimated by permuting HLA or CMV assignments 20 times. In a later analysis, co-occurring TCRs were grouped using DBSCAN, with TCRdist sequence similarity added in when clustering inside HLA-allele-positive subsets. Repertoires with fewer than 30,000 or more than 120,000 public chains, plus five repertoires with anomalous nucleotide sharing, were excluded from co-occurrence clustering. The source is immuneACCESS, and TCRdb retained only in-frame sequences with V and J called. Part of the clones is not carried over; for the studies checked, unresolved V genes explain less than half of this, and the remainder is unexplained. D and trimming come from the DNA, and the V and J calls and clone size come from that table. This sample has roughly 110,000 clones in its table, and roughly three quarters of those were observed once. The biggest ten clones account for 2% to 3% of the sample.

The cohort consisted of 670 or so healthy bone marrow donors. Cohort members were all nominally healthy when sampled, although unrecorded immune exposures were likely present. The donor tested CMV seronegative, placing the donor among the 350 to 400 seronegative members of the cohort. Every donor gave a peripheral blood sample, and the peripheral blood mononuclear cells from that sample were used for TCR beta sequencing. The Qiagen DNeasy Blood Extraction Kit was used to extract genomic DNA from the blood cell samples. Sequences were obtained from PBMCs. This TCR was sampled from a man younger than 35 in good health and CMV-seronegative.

The base sequence is TGTGCCAGCTCACCTCAGGGATCTGGGGCCAACGTCCTGACTTTC. The translation is CASSPQGSGANVLTF. This chain joins TRBV18 to TRBJ2-6; 5 matching bases give a weak D call of TRBD1. CDR3 length: 15 amino acids, cysteine to phenylalanine. Only the CDR3 DNA is retained, 45 bases long and in frame from the first base. Relative to germline, V is 3 bases shorter and J is 1 base shorter, with 7 bases between their ends. CDR1 KGHSH and CDR2 LQKENI were looked up in the germline V gene.